This TCR beta chain comes out of a study of early T cells in non-severe SARS-CoV-2 infection. At the level of the study: The chains were unpaired, and the sequenced material was bulk RNA from unsorted whole blood.

This clonotype was seen only a few times. The antigen is not known. Separate cDNA molecules each had unique molecular identifiers attached to them. TCRdb recomputed calls from the 5' RACE reads with MiXCR, one row per CDR3 protein. The sample has tens of thousands of distinct CDR3 sequences, around 10% seen once; the top ten hold 4.5%. Whole-study findings and limits: Anti-spike CD8 responses were favored in VDJdb matching, and private and CD4 specificities were missed.

Sequencing used whole blood. The TCR sequence derives from an adult who was a healthcare worker with PCR-confirmed SARS-CoV-2 infection or an uninfected control (not recorded which).

The CDR3 region is CASSLRENGDYEQYF. The CDR3 bases are TGTGCCAGCAGTTTAAGGGAGAATGGAGACTACGAGCAGTACTTC. This chain links TRBV12-3 or TRBV12-4 with TRBJ2-7, with D possibly matching TRBD2 (5 bases). V shed 2 bases and J shed 3 bases, with 14 bases lying between them. The length of the CDR3 is 15 residues.